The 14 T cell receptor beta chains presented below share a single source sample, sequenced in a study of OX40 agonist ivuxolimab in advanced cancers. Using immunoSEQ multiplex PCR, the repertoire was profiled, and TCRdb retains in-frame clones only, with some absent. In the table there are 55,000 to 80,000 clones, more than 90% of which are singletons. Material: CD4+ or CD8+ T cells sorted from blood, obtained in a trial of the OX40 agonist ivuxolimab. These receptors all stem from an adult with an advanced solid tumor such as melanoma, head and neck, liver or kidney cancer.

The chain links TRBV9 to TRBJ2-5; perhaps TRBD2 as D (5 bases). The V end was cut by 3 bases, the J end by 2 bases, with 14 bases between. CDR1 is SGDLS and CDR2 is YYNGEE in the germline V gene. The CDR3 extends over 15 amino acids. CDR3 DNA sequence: TGTGCCAGCAGCGGCGGGCATTCCGGGCAAGAGACCCAGTACTTC. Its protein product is CASSGGHSGQETQYF.

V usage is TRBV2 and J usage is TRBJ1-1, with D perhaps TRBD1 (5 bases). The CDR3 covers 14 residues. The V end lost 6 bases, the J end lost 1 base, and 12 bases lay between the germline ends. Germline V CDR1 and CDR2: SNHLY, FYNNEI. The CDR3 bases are TGTGCCAGCAGACGCAGGGCCCCGAACACTGAAGCTTTCTTT. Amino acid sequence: CASRRRAPNTEAFF.

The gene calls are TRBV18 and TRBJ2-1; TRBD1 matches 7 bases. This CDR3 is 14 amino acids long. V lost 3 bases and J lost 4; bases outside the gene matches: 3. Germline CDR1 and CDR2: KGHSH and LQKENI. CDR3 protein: CASSPPTGYNEQFF. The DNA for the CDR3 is TGTGCCAGCTCACCGCCGACAGGGTACAATGAGCAGTTCTTC.

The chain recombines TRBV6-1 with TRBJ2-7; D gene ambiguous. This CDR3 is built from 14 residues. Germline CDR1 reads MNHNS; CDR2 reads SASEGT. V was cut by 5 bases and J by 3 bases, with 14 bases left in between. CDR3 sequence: CASSSLSVNYEQYF. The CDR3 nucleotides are TGTGCCAGCAGTTCCCTCTCGGTCAACTACGAGCAGTACTTC.

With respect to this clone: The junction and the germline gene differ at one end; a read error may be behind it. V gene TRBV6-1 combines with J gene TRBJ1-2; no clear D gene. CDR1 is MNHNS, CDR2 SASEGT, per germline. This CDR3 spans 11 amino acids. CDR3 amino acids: CASSEGGTVYF. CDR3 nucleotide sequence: TGTGCCAGCAGTGAAGGCGGCACAGTATACTTC.

The DNA for the CDR3 is TGCGCCAGCAGCTTGGCGGTGGGACAGCTCCAAGAGACCCAGTACTTC. The encoded protein is CASSLAVGQLQETQYF. This sequence joins TRBV5-1 and TRBJ2-5; 7 positions agree with TRBD1. The V gene end was trimmed by 0 bases and the J gene end by 1 base; junction bases not matched to a gene: 6. Germline V gives CDR1 SGHRS, CDR2 YFSETQ. The CDR3 spans 16 residues.

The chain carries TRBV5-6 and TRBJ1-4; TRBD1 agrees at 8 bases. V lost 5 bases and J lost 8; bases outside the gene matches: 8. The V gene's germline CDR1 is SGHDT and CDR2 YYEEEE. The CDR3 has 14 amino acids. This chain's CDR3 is CASRYGQGGEKLFF. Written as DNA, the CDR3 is TGTGCCAGCAGATATGGACAGGGCGGGGAAAAACTGTTTTTT.

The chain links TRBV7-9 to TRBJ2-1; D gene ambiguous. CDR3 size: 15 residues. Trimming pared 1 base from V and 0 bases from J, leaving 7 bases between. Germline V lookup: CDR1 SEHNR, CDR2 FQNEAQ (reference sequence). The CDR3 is CASSLVRSSYNEQFF. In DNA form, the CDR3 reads TGTGCCAGCAGCTTAGTGCGCAGCTCCTACAATGAGCAGTTCTTC.

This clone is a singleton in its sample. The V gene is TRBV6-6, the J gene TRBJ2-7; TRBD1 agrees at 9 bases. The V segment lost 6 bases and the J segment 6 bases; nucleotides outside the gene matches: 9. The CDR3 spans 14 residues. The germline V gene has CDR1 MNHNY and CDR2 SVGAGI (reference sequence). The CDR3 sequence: CASSPRDRVREQYF. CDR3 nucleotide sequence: TGTGCCAGCAGCCCCCGGGACAGGGTCCGCGAGCAGTACTTC.

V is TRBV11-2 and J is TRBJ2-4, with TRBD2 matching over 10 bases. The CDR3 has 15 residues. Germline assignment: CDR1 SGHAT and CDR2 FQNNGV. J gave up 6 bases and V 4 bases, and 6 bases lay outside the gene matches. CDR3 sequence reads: CASSSGLAEGNIQYF. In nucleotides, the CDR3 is TGTGCCAGCAGCTCCGGACTAGCGGAGGGAAACATTCAGTACTTC. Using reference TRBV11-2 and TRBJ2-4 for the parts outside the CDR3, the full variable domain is EAGVAQSPRYKIIEKRQSVAFWCNPISGHATLYWYQQILGQGPKLLIQFQNNGVVDDSQLPKDRFSAERLKGVDSTLKIQPAKLEDSAVYLCASSSGLAEGNIQYFGAGTRLSVL.

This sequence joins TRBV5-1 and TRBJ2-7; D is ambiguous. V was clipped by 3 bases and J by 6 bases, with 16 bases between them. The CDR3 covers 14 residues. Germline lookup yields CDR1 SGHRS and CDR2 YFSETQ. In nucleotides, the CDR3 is TGCGCCAGCAGCTGGATATCCGCCTCGGGCGAGCAGTACTTC. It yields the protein CASSWISASGEQYF.

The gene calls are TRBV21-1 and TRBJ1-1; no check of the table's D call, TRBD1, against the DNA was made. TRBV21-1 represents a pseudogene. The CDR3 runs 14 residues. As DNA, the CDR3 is TGTGCCAGCAGGGACAGGGGGCGCAAAACTGAAGCTTTCTTT. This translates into CASRDRGRKTEAFF.

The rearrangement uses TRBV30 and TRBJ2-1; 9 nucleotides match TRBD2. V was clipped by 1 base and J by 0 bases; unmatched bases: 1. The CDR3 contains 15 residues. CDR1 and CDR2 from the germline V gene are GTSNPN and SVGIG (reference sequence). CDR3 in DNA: TGTGCCTGGAGTGGTAGCGGGAGCTCCTACAATGAGCAGTTCTTC. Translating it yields CAWSGSGSSYNEQFF.

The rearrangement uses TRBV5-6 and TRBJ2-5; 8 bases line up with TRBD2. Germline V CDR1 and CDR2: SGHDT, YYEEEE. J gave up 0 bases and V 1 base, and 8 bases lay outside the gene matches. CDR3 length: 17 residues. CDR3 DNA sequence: TGTGCCAGCAGCTTGACTAGCGGATCCCCTTACCAAGAGACCCAGTACTTC. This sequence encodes CASSLTSGSPYQETQYF.